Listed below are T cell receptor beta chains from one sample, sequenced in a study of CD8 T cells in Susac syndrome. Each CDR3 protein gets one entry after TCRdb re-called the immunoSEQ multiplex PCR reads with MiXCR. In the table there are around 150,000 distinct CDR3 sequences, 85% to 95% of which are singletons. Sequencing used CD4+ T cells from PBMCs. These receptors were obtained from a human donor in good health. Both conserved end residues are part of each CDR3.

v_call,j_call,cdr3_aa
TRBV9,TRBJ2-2,CASGIRGTGELFF
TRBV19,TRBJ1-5,CASSPLRRGPSNQPQHF
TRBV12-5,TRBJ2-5,CASGLGQGASETQYF
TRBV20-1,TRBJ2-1,CSASLTSGGLYNEQFF
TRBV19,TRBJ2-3,CASRLAGGTDTQYF
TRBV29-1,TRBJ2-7,CSARDKEAYEQYF
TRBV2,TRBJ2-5,CASSSRVRETQYF
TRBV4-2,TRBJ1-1,CASSPWTGGNTEAFF
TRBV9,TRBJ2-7,CASSVDPSEYYEQYF
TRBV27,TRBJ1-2,CASSFGDGNYGYTF
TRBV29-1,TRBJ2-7,CSGYRGPYYEQYF
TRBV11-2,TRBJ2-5,CASSSLTGKETQYF
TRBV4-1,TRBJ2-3,CASSQDGQTDTQYF
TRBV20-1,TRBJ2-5,CSASGGVLQETQYF
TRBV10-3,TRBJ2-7,CAISSGTGGYEQYF
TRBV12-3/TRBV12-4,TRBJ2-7,CASSLGPRGDYEQYF
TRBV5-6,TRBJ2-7,CASSIDRGYEQYF
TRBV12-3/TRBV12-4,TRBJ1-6,CASSFTVRSPLHF
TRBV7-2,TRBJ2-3,CASSLWAESLTDTQYF